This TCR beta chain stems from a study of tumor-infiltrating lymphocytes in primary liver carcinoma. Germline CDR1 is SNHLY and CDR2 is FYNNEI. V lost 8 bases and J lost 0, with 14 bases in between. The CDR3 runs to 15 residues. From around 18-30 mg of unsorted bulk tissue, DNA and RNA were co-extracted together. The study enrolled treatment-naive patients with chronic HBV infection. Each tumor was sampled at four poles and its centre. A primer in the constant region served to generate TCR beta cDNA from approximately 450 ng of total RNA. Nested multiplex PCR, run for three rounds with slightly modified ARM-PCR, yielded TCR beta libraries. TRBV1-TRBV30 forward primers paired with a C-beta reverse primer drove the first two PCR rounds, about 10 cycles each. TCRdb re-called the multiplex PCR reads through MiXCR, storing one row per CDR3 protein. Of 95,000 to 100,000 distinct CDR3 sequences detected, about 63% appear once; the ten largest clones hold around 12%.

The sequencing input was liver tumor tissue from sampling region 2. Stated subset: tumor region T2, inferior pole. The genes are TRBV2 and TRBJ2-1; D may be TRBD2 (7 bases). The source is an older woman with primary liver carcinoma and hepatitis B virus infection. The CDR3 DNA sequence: TGTGCCAGCTTGGGGGGGCGAGACTCCTACAATGAGCAGTTCTTC. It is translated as CASLGGRDSYNEQFF. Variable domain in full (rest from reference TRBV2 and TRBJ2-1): EPEVTQTPSHQVTQMGQEVILRCVPISNHLYFYWYRQILGQKVEFLVSFYNNEISEKSEIFDDQFSVERPDGSNFTLKIRSTKLEDSAMYFCASLGGRDSYNEQFFGPGTRLTVL.